This is a list of T cell receptor beta chains from one sample in a study of shared clonotypes between healthy human individuals. Sequencing used immunoSEQ multiplex PCR; TCRdb keeps in-frame clones, though not all of them. Of about 2.4 million clones detected, 93% appear once; the ten largest clones hold roughly 0.36%. The sample comprised naive CD4+ T cells from PBMCs. These receptors were obtained from a man in his late teens or twenties in good health. Some clones in this sample may be carry-over from other donors' samples. The CDR3 runs from the conserved cysteine through the conserved F or W. D genes are given only for firm matches. Size values are once, few and many counts, or a class for expanded clones, and some rows have none.

d_gene,j_gene,abundance,v_gene,CDR3nt,CDR3aa
-,TRBJ2-5,-,TRBV12-2,TGTGCAAGTCGCTTAGCCCCGGGACTAGCGGAAGAGACCCAGTACTTC,CASRLAPGLAEETQYF
TRBD1,TRBJ2-7,-,TRBV4-3,TGCGCCAGCAGCCAAGGTCAGGGGGCTGGGGAGCAGTACTTC,CASSQGQGAGEQYF
TRBD2,TRBJ2-2,-,TRBV11-2,TGTGCCAGCAGCCTAATCCCAAAACTAGCGGAACACACCGGGGAGCTGTTTTTT,CASSLIPKLAEHTGELFF
TRBD1,TRBJ2-5,few,TRBV6-4,TGTGCCAGCAGAACTCCGAGACACCGGGACAGGCTTCAAGAGACCCAGTACTTC,CASRTPRHRDRLQETQYF
TRBD1,TRBJ1-2,once,TRBV19,TGTGCCAGTACTCAATCCCCGGGACAGGGGGTTTATGGCTACACCTTC,CASTQSPGQGVYGYTF
TRBD1,TRBJ1-5,-,TRBV28,TGTGCCAGCAGTTTGATACCTAATACAGGGGATCAGCCCCAGCATTTT,CASSLIPNTGDQPQHF
-,TRBJ2-7,-,TRBV11-2,TGTGCCAGCAGCACCGGCTCCCCGGGGGAGCAGTACTTC,CASSTGSPGEQYF
-,TRBJ2-1,-,TRBV6-5,TGTGCCAGCAGGATGGTGATGTACAATGAGCAGTTCTTC,CASRMVMYNEQFF
-,TRBJ2-7,-,TRBV6-1,TGTGCCAGCAGTGAATCTTTAATCTCGCAGTACTTC,CASSESLISQYF
-,TRBJ2-1,-,TRBV5-4,TGTGCCAGCAGCTTGGAGGTAACCGCTCGGGAGCAGTTCTTC,CASSLEVTAREQFF
-,TRBJ1-1,-,TRBV21-1,TGTGCCAGCAGCAAATGGTCCCAGCTCCCCCGGAATGAAGCTTTCTTT,CASSKWSQLPRNEAFF